This T cell receptor beta chain derives from a study of blood T cell repertoires in COVID-19. Study in general: Nucleic acid was either cDNA or gDNA, and it came from T cells, B-cell-depleted T cells, or PBMCs.

V was shortened by 6 bases and J by 0 bases, with 12 bases between the two germline ends. Germline V CDR1 and CDR2: ENHRY, SYGVKD. The CDR3 has 14 residues. Measured with immunoSEQ multiplex PCR; TCRdb has only the in-frame clones, and not every one. This sample yields about 400,000 clones, of which approximately 86% are seen a single time; approximately 2.1% belongs to the top ten. Input material: PBMCs or T cells enriched from blood (not recorded which). The receptor was isolated from a woman between 40 and 55 years old with acute COVID-19. The rearrangement joins TRBV10-3 to TRBJ2-7; D perhaps matches TRBD1 (6 bases). This CDR3 is CAIRNDRSSYEQYF. The CDR3 DNA reads TGTGCCATCAGAAATGACAGGAGCTCCTACGAGCAGTACTTC.